This entry lists 20 T cell receptor beta chains sequenced from one sample in a study of beta chain features in type 1 diabetes. Their antigens are not known. Study observations and caveats: The study found moderately but significantly shorter TCRB CDR3s in all four CD4+ subsets of Type 1 diabetes patients.

The investigators reverse transcribed all of the isolated RNA, so they sequenced expressed TCRB transcripts. Sequenced by immunoSEQ multiplex PCR; TCRdb stores in-frame clones only, minus some. The top ten clones hold roughly 0.08% of a sample with under 300,000 clones, under 20% of them seen once. The sequenced sample consisted of naive CD4+ T cells from blood. The receptors derive from a man younger than 40 with type 1 diabetes.

The chain recombines TRBV21-1 with TRBJ2-2; TRBD1 was called by the table and not checked on the DNA. TRBV21-1 is noted as a pseudogene. The CDR3 runs to 11 residues. The CDR3: CASTNTGELFF. The CDR3 DNA reads TGTGCCAGCACAAACACCGGGGAGCTGTTTTTT.

This clone has more than one count but fewer than ten. The rearrangement uses TRBV5-1 and TRBJ2-7, with 9 bases identical to TRBD2. Trimming cost V 4 bases and J 1 base; bases outside gene matches: 3. CDR1 is SGHRS, CDR2 YFSETQ, per germline. This CDR3 has 14 amino acids. CDR3 amino acids: CASSETSGSYEQYF. In DNA, the CDR3 is TGCGCCAGCAGCGAAACTAGCGGGTCCTACGAGCAGTACTTC.

This clone was counted only a few times. The rearrangement joins TRBV5-1 to TRBJ2-6; 9 positions agree with TRBD1. The CDR3 has 17 amino acids. V shed 0 bases and J 1 base; nucleotides not matched to a gene: 2. The germline gives CDR1 SGHRS, CDR2 YFSETQ. The CDR3 region has the DNA TGCGCCAGCAGCTTGGTTGGGACAGGGTCTGGGGCCAACGTCCTGACTTTC. Translated: CASSLVGTGSGANVLTF.

This clone was seen a few times. CDR3 in amino acids: CSVNRGRGETQYF. The CDR3 DNA sequence: TGCAGCGTGAACAGGGGAAGAGGAGAGACCCAGTACTTC. The chain combines TRBV29-1 with TRBJ2-5; 7 positions agree with TRBD1. The CDR3 sequence is 13 residues long. J lost 4 bases, V lost 6 bases, and 8 bases had no gene match. Germline loops: CDR1 SQVTM, CDR2 ANQGSEA.

This rearrangement joins TRBV29-1 to TRBJ1-4; D possibly corresponds to TRBD1 (6 bases). Deletions cut 7 bases from V and 0 bases from J, with 18 bases between. In germline, CDR1 is SQVTM, CDR2 ANQGSEA. This CDR3 is built from 16 residues. The CDR3 DNA reads TGCAGCGCCTCGCGACAGGAGATAGCAACTAATGAAAAACTGTTTTTT. This translates into CSASRQEIATNEKLFF. Supplemented by reference TRBV29-1 and TRBJ1-4, the full variable domain reads SAVISQKPSRDICQRGTSLTIQCQVDSQVTMMFWYRQQPGQSLTLIATANQGSEATYESGFVIDKFPISRPNLTFSTLTVSNMSPEDSSIYLCSASRQEIATNEKLFFGSGTQLSVL.

The rearrangement uses TRBV30 and TRBJ2-5; 9 positions agree with TRBD1. TRBJ2-7 matches the DNA end more closely, so the J call is doubtful. This CDR3 comprises 14 residues. Germline lookup yields CDR1 GTSNPN and CDR2 SVGIG (reference sequence). The CDR3 is CAWSVGQGLYEQYF. CDR3 nucleotides: TGTGCCTGGAGTGTCGGACAGGGGCTTTACGAGCAGTACTTC.

This clone was recorded a few times. The gene calls are TRBV5-1 and TRBJ2-1; 12 bases match TRBD2. After removal of 2 bases from V and 8 bases from J, the junction contained 5 bases not matched to a gene. This CDR3 has 15 amino acids. Germline lookup yields CDR1 SGHRS and CDR2 YFSETQ. Here the CDR3 reads CASSFGLAGPDEQFF. CDR3 DNA sequence: TGCGCCAGCAGCTTCGGACTAGCGGGACCCGATGAGCAGTTCTTC.

The chain has TRBV9 and TRBJ1-2; 10 bases align to TRBD1. The germline V gene has CDR1 SGDLS and CDR2 YYNGEE. The CDR3 is made up of 15 amino acids. The V gene end was trimmed by 3 bases and the J gene end by 7 bases; junction bases not matched to a gene: 9. For the CDR3, the DNA is TGTGCCAGCAGCGGGGGACAGGGGCGTACCGCTGGCTACACCTTC. It encodes CASSGGQGRTAGYTF.

This clone came up a few times. This chain connects TRBV10-3 to TRBJ2-7; no firm D call. Germline V gives CDR1 ENHRY, CDR2 SYGVKD. The CDR3 has 13 residues. V shed 9 bases and J shed 5 bases, with 17 bases lying between them. CDR3 amino acids: CAIANLLEHEQYF. In nucleotides, the CDR3 is TGTGCCATTGCGAATCTTCTGGAGCACGAGCAGTACTTC.

V gene TRBV11-2 combines with J gene TRBJ2-7; no reliable D call. Trimming left V 5 bases short and J 0 bases short, with 14 bases between. The CDR3 covers 15 residues. CDR1 and CDR2 from the germline V gene are SGHAT and FQNNGV. CDR3 in amino acids: CASSLSMGNSYEQYF. CDR3 coding DNA: TGTGCCAGCAGCCTTAGTATGGGGAACTCCTACGAGCAGTACTTC.

This clone was recorded a few times. The genes are TRBV7-2 and TRBJ2-5; D unresolved. Per the germline V gene, CDR1 is SGHTA and CDR2 is FQGNSA. The CDR3 consists of 12 residues. The V end lost 1 base, the J end lost 4 bases, and 4 bases lay between the germline ends. CDR3 sequence: CASSLVRETQYF. CDR3 coding DNA: TGTGCCAGCAGCTTAGTAAGAGAGACCCAGTACTTC.

This clone was counted only a few times. J is TRBJ2-1 and V is TRBV7-9; no firm D call. The CDR3 is made up of 12 amino acids. CDR1 is SEHNR and CDR2 is FQNEAQ in the germline V gene (reference sequence). Deletions cut 3 bases from V and 9 bases from J, with 9 bases between. The CDR3 is CASSFTTVEQFF. Here the CDR3 DNA reads TGTGCCAGCAGCTTTACGACGGTTGAGCAGTTCTTC.

This clone has only a few counts. This chain uses TRBV5-1 with TRBJ2-7; 7 bases match TRBD1. The CDR3 is made up of 14 amino acids. Germline-derived CDR1 and CDR2 are SGHRS and YFSETQ. Trimming took 4 bases from V and 6 from J; bases not matched to a gene: 10. The CDR3 nucleotides are TGCGCCAGCAGCGAGGGACAGTTAGAAGCCGAGCAGTACTTC. This translates into CASSEGQLEAEQYF.

This clone was counted a few times. This CDR3 is also generated by other DNA sequences in the sample. The J gene is TRBJ2-7, the V gene TRBV29-1, with D possibly TRBD1 on 5 matching bases. Germline V gives CDR1 SQVTM, CDR2 ANQGSEA. The CDR3 runs to 11 residues. V lost 4 bases and J 2 bases, leaving 6 bases between the germline ends. This CDR3 reads CSVVGPYEQYF. In DNA form, the CDR3 reads TGCAGCGTTGTGGGGCCCTACGAGCAGTACTTC.

CDR3 sequence reads: CASSLEGTGSPWYF. The CDR3 DNA sequence: TGCGCCAGCAGCTTGGAGGGGACAGGTAGTCCCTGGTACTTC. This chain connects TRBV5-1 to TRBJ2-7; 8 positions match TRBD1. The V and J ends lost 0 bases and 12 bases, in that order; junction bases with no gene match: 11. The germline V gene has CDR1 SGHRS and CDR2 YFSETQ. This CDR3 has 14 amino acids.

This clone was seen a handful of times. The chain carries TRBV6-5 and TRBJ2-7; D gene ambiguous. V dropped 2 bases and J dropped 7 bases, with 12 bases sitting between them. The CDR3 totals 13 residues. CDR1 and CDR2 (germline): MNHEY, SVGAGI. In DNA form, the CDR3 reads TGTGCCAGCAGTTACCCACCGGCCGGAGAGCAGTACTTC. This translates into CASSYPPAGEQYF.

The chain recombines TRBV7-9 with TRBJ2-7, with TRBD1 identical over 8 bases. Germline CDR1 SEHNR, CDR2 FQNEAQ (reference sequence). This CDR3 region has 14 residues. Losses at the gene ends were 5 bases for V and 2 bases for J; bases not matched to a gene: 5. DNA for the CDR3: TGTGCCAGCAGCGTCGACAGGGGACCCTACGAGCAGTACTTC. This sequence encodes CASSVDRGPYEQYF.

This clone has only a few counts. The sample holds other DNA sequences that translate to the same CDR3. The CDR3 nucleotides are TGCGCCAGCAGCTTGGGACAGGGAGGAGAGACCCAGTACTTC. Its protein is CASSLGQGGETQYF. The chain has TRBV5-1 and TRBJ2-5; a possible D gene is TRBD1 (7 bases). The V end was cut by 0 bases, the J end by 4 bases, with 10 bases between. The germline V gene has CDR1 SGHRS and CDR2 YFSETQ. This CDR3 has 14 amino acids.

J is TRBJ2-1 and V is TRBV5-4, with TRBD2 matching over 11 bases. From germline, CDR1 is SGHNT and CDR2 YYREEE (reference sequence). This CDR3 comprises 15 residues. With V trimmed by 4 bases and J by 5 bases, 5 bases remained unmatched. The CDR3 sequence is CASSPGTSGDNEQFF. In DNA form, the CDR3 reads TGTGCCAGCAGCCCAGGGACTAGCGGCGACAATGAGCAGTTCTTC.

The chain recombines TRBV7-9 with TRBJ2-5; 7 positions match TRBD1. The germline V gene has CDR1 SEHNR and CDR2 FQNEAQ (reference sequence). J gave up 5 bases and V 3 bases, and 6 bases lay outside the gene matches. This CDR3 has 14 amino acids. For the CDR3, the DNA is TGTGCCAGCAGCTTTTATGACAGGGCCGAGACCCAGTACTTC. Translation gives CASSFYDRAETQYF.